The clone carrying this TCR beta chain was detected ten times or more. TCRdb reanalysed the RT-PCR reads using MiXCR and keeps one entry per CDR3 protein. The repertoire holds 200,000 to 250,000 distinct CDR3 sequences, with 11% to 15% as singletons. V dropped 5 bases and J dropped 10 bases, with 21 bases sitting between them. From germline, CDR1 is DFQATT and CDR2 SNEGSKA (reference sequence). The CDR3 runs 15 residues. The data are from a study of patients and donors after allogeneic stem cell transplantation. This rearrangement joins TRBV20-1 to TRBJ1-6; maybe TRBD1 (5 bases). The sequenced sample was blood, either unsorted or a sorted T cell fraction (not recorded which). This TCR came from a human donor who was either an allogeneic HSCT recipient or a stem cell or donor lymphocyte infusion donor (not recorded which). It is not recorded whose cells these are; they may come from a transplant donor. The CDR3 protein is CSARTTDTAASPLHF. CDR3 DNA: TGCAGTGCTCGGACGACAGATACCGCGGCGTCACCCCTCCACTTT.